Reported below is one TCR beta chain. Primers: 60 Vbeta forward and 13 Jbeta reverse. Method: immunoSEQ multiplex PCR; TCRdb's copy keeps in-frame clones and lacks some. The table lists approximately 53,000 clones, less than 85% of them singletons, with 8.1% in the top ten. The data were obtained in a study of cytomegalovirus exposure and HLA in healthy donors. V lost 5 bases and J lost 1, with 15 bases in between. CDR3 length: 16 residues. The germline V gene has CDR1 MDHEN and CDR2 SYDVKM. Sequenced material: PBMCs. V usage is TRBV28 and J usage is TRBJ1-5, with D perhaps TRBD1 (6 bases). The clonotype was recovered from a man aged 30 to 45 in good health and CMV-seropositive. The CDR3 coding sequence is TGTGCCAGCAGTCCCTGGGGGAGGGGGAGCAATCAGCCCCAGCATTTT. This sequence encodes CASSPWGRGSNQPQHF.